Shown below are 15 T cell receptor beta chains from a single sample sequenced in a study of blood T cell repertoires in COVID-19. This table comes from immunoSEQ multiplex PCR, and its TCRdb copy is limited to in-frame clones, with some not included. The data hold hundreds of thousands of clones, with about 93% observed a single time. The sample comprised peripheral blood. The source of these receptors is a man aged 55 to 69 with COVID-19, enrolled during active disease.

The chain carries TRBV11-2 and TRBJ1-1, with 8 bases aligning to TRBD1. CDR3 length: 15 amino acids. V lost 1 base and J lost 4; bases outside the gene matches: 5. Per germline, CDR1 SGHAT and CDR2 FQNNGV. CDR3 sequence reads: CASSLVFTGGTEAFF. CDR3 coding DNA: TGTGCCAGCAGCTTAGTTTTTACAGGGGGCACTGAAGCTTTCTTT. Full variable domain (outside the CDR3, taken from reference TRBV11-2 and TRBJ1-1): EAGVAQSPRYKIIEKRQSVAFWCNPISGHATLYWYQQILGQGPKLLIQFQNNGVVDDSQLPKDRFSAERLKGVDSTLKIQPAKLEDSAVYLCASSLVFTGGTEAFFGQGTRLTVV.

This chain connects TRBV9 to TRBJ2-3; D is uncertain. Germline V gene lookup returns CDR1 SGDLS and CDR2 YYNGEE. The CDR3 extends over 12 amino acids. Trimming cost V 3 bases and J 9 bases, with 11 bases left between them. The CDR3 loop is CASSDSSRTQYF. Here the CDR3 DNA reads TGTGCCAGCAGCGATTCGAGTAGAACGCAGTATTTT.

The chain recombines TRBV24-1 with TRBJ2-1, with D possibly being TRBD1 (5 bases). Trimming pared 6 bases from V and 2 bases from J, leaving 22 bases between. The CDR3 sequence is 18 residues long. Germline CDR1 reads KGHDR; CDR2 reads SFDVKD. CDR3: CATSLASESKGPYNEQFF. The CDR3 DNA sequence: TGTGCCACCAGTTTAGCCTCGGAGAGCAAGGGGCCCTACAATGAGCAGTTCTTC.

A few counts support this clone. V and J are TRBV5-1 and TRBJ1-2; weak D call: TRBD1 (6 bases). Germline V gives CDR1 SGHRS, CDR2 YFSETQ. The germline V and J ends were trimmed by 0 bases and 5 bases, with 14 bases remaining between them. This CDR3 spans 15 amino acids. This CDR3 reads CASSLAGGFGYGYTF. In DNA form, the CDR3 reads TGCGCCAGCAGCTTGGCGGGGGGCTTCGGATATGGCTACACCTTC.

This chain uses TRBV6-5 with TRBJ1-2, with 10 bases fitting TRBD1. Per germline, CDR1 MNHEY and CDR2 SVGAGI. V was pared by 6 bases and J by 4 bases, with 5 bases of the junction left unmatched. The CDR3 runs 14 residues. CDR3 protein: CASSPRDRGYGYTF. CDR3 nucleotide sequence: TGTGCCAGCAGCCCCCGGGACAGGGGCTATGGCTACACCTTC.

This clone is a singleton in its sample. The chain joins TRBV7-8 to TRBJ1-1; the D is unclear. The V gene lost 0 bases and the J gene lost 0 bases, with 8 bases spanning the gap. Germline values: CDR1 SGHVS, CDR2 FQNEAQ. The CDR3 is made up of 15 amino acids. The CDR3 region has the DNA TGTGCCAGCAGCTTAGCAAACACGATGAACACTGAAGCTTTCTTT. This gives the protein CASSLANTMNTEAFF.

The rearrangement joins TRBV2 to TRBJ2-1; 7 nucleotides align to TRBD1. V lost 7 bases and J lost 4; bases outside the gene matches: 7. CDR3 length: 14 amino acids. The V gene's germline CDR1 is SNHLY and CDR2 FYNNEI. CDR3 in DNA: TGTGCCAGCACCGTAGACAGGGCGTACAATGAGCAGTTCTTC. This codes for CASTVDRAYNEQFF.

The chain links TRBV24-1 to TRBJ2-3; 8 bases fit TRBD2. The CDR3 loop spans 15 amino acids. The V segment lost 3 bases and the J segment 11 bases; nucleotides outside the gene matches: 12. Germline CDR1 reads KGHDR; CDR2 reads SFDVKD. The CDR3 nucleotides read TGTGCCACCAGTGATATACTAGAGCGGGAGTTTATGCAGTATTTT. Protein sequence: CATSDILEREFMQYF.

The CDR3 spells CASSPQTGRAYEQYF. The CDR3 region has the DNA TGTGCCAGCAGCCCACAGACAGGAAGAGCCTACGAGCAGTACTTC. This chain joins TRBV5-4 and TRBJ2-7; perhaps TRBD1 as D (6 bases). Germline-derived CDR1 and CDR2 are SGHNT and YYREEE (reference sequence). V was cut by 4 bases and J by 2 bases, with 16 bases left in between. The CDR3 contains 15 residues.

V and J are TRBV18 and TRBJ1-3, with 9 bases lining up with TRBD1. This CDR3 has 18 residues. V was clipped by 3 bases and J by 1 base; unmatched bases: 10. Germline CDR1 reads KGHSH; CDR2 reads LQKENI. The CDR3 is CASSPTHRGPYSGNTIYF. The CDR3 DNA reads TGTGCCAGCTCACCTACACACAGGGGGCCCTATTCTGGAAACACCATATATTTT.

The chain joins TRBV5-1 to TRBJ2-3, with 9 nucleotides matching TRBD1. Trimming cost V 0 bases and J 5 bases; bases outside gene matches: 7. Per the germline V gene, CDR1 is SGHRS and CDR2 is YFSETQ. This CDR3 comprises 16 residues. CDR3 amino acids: CASSLAQGAQVDTQYF. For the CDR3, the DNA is TGCGCCAGCAGCTTGGCACAGGGGGCGCAGGTAGATACGCAGTATTTT.

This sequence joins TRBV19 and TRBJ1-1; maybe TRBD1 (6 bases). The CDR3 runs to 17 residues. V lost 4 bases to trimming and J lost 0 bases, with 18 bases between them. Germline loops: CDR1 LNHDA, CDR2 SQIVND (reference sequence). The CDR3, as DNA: TGTGCCAGTAGTACCCCTTCGGGGGGGCCGATGAACACTGAAGCTTTCTTT. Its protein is CASSTPSGGPMNTEAFF.

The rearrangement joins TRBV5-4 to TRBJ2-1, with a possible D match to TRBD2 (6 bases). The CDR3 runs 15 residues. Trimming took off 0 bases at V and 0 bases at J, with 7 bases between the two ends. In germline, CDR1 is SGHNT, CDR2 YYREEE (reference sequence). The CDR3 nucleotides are TGTGCCAGCAGCTTGGTCGGGAGCTCCTACAATGAGCAGTTCTTC. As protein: CASSLVGSSYNEQFF.

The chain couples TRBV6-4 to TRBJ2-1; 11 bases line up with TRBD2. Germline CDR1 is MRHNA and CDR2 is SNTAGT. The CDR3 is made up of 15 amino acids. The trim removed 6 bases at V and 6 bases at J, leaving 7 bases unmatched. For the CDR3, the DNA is TGTGCCAGCAGCCCCGGGACTAGCGGACTCAATGAGCAGTTCTTC. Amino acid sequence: CASSPGTSGLNEQFF.

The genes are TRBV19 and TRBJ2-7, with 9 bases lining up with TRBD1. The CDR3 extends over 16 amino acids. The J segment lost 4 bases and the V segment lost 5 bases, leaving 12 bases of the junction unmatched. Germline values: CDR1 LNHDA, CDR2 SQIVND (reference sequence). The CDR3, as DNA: TGTGCCAGTAGTCGGGGGGCCCGACAGGGGGAGTACGAGCAGTACTTC. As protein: CASSRGARQGEYEQYF.